These T cell receptor beta chains were read from a single sample in a study of blood T cell repertoires in COVID-19. The repertoire was sequenced with immunoSEQ multiplex PCR; TCRdb's copy has only in-frame clones and lacks some. Seen here are about 32,000 clones, 65% to 90% observed once, and the top ten hold just over 5.5%. The sequenced sample was peripheral blood. The receptors come from a woman aged 80 or over with active or convalescent COVID-19. The CDR3 runs from the conserved cysteine through the conserved F or W. The D gene is left open where the match is weak. Size is omitted from some rows. Given values are once, few, many or a class for expanded clones.

DNA: TGTGCCAGCAGCCCCGGACAGGGGAACTATGGCTACACCTTC
CDR3: CASSPGQGNYGYTF
D: TRBD1
J: TRBJ1-2
V: TRBV7-3
size: NA

DNA: TGTGCCAGCAGCCAAGCGACTACAAACTCCGATGAGCAGTTCTTC
CDR3: CASSQATTNSDEQFF
D: NA
J: TRBJ2-1
V: TRBV3-1/TRBV3-2
size: once

DNA: TGCAGTGCTACGGGTCTCGACGAGCAGTACTTC
CDR3: CSATGLDEQYF
D: NA
J: TRBJ2-7
V: TRBV20-1
size: NA

DNA: TGTGCCACCAGCAGAGTGGGGGGGCAGGGAGAGACCCAGTACTTC
CDR3: CATSRVGGQGETQYF
D: NA
J: TRBJ2-5
V: TRBV15
size: NA

DNA: TGCGCCAGCAGCGCCTCCTCGCAGGGTCGGGGGAGCAATGAGCAGTTCTTC
CDR3: CASSASSQGRGSNEQFF
D: NA
J: TRBJ2-1
V: TRBV5-1
size: NA

DNA: TGTGCCAGCAGCGATCAGGGGCTAGGGTGGGGTACGCAGTATTTT
CDR3: CASSDQGLGWGTQYF
D: NA
J: TRBJ2-3
V: TRBV7-9
size: NA

DNA: TGTGCTAGTGGTGTCAGGGGGCGGGCTAACACTGAAGCTTTCTTT
CDR3: CASGVRGRANTEAFF
D: TRBD1
J: TRBJ1-1
V: TRBV12-5
size: NA

DNA: TGTGCCAGCAGCGATGACAGGGACTATGGCTACACCTTC
CDR3: CASSDDRDYGYTF
D: TRBD1
J: TRBJ1-2
V: TRBV6-5
size: once

DNA: TGTGTGATTTCCGGGGGGCGCTTCTACGAGCAGTACTTC
CDR3: CVISGGRFYEQYF
D: NA
J: TRBJ2-7
V: TRBV28
size: NA

DNA: TGTGCCAGCACCCGGGGGGCGGATTCACCCCTCCACTTT
CDR3: CASTRGADSPLHF
D: NA
J: TRBJ1-6
V: TRBV2
size: few

DNA: TGCAGCGCAGCCAGTCTGACAGGGGGCGAGCAGTACTTC
CDR3: CSAASLTGGEQYF
D: TRBD1
J: TRBJ2-7
V: TRBV29-1
size: NA

DNA: TGTGCCAGCATCCAGGGGGGGAACACTGAAGCTTTCTTT
CDR3: CASIQGGNTEAFF
D: TRBD1
J: TRBJ1-1
V: TRBV6-6
size: few

DNA: TGTGCCAGCAGCTGGGACAGGGTCGCTGGAAACACCATATATTTT
CDR3: CASSWDRVAGNTIYF
D: TRBD1
J: TRBJ1-3
V: TRBV13
size: once

DNA: TGTGCCAGCGAGCGGGGGCCCGGAGTGGAGCAGTTCTTC
CDR3: CASERGPGVEQFF
D: TRBD2
J: TRBJ2-1
V: TRBV6-5
size: NA

DNA: TGTGCCACTAAGACAGGGGTGAACACTGAAGCTTTCTTT
CDR3: CATKTGVNTEAFF
D: TRBD1
J: TRBJ1-1
V: TRBV6-5
size: NA

DNA: TGTGCCAGCAGCCGTTCCGGGACAGAACCCTACGAGCAGTACTTC
CDR3: CASSRSGTEPYEQYF
D: TRBD1
J: TRBJ2-7
V: TRBV7-2
size: NA

DNA: TGTGCCAGCAGTTTTGGGGCGAACACTGAAGCTTTCTTT
CDR3: CASSFGANTEAFF
D: NA
J: TRBJ1-1
V: TRBV12-3/TRBV12-4
size: once

DNA: TGTGCCAGCAGCCGGGATAGCGGGATTACCTACGAGCAGTACTTC
CDR3: CASSRDSGITYEQYF
D: TRBD2
J: TRBJ2-7
V: TRBV14
size: few

DNA: TGTGCCAGCAGTGACTCCGGGACAGGGGAGTACCAAGAGACCCAGTACTTC
CDR3: CASSDSGTGEYQETQYF
D: TRBD1
J: TRBJ2-5
V: TRBV6-4
size: NA

DNA: TGCAGCGCCGCGGGGCTTCAAGAGACCCAGTACTTC
CDR3: CSAAGLQETQYF
D: NA
J: TRBJ2-5
V: TRBV29-1
size: NA

DNA: TGTGCCAGCAGCCCCCCTAGACTAGCGGGGGAAGAGACCCAGTACTTC
CDR3: CASSPPRLAGEETQYF
D: TRBD2
J: TRBJ2-5
V: TRBV5-4
size: once

DNA: TGTGCCAGCAGTACACAACTAGACTTCACGGGGCAGTTCTTC
CDR3: CASSTQLDFTGQFF
D: NA
J: TRBJ2-1
V: TRBV28
size: once

DNA: TGTGCCAGCTCACCAGACGGTTATGCAGGGGCAAACACCATATATTTT
CDR3: CASSPDGYAGANTIYF
D: NA
J: TRBJ1-3
V: TRBV18
size: few

DNA: TGTGCCACAATAGGGGACAGGGAAAAGCCCCAGCATTTT
CDR3: CATIGDREKPQHF
D: TRBD1
J: TRBJ1-5
V: TRBV19
size: NA

DNA: TGTGCCAGCAGCATAAGGCCCCATTCTCGGGGGTCTGGAAACACCATATATTTT
CDR3: CASSIRPHSRGSGNTIYF
D: NA
J: TRBJ1-3
V: TRBV21-1
size: once

DNA: TGTGCCAGAATAGCGAAGCCAGGCGACGGGGAGCTGTTTTTT
CDR3: CARIAKPGDGELFF
D: NA
J: TRBJ2-2
V: TRBV19
size: once

DNA: TGTGCCTGGAGTGGGCTTTCCGGGGAGCTGTTTTTT
CDR3: CAWSGLSGELFF
D: NA
J: TRBJ2-2
V: TRBV30
size: few

DNA: TGCGCCAGCAGCCCCGACAGGGCGGGCACCGGGGAGCTGTTTTTT
CDR3: CASSPDRAGTGELFF
D: TRBD1
J: TRBJ2-2
V: TRBV5-1
size: once

DNA: TGTGCCAGCAGCTTAGGCCAGGGGGGTTATCAGCCCCAGCATTTT
CDR3: CASSLGQGGYQPQHF
D: TRBD1
J: TRBJ1-5
V: TRBV11-2
size: NA

DNA: TGTGCCAGCAGCGGGGTAGACAGGGGACACTCTGGAAACACCATATATTTT
CDR3: CASSGVDRGHSGNTIYF
D: TRBD1
J: TRBJ1-3
V: TRBV5-6
size: NA

DNA: TGCGCCAGCAGCCCACTAGCGGGGAGGACCGGGGAGCTGTTTTTT
CDR3: CASSPLAGRTGELFF
D: TRBD2
J: TRBJ2-2
V: TRBV5-1
size: NA

DNA: TGTGCCAGCAGCTTAGGGCGGGTAGCGGGACTCAATGAGCAGTTCTTC
CDR3: CASSLGRVAGLNEQFF
D: TRBD2
J: TRBJ2-1
V: TRBV7-9
size: NA

DNA: TGTGCCAGTAGCTTAGGACAGGGCGGAACTGAAGCTTTCTTT
CDR3: CASSLGQGGTEAFF
D: TRBD1
J: TRBJ1-1
V: TRBV19
size: NA

DNA: TGTGCCAGCAGCCTTTATCTTACTAGCGGGGGGGTCAATGAGCAGTTCTTC
CDR3: CASSLYLTSGGVNEQFF
D: TRBD2
J: TRBJ2-1
V: TRBV3-1/TRBV3-2
size: NA

DNA: TGTGCCATCAGTGAGTCGCAGGGGGCGACCTCTGGAAACACCATATATTTT
CDR3: CAISESQGATSGNTIYF
D: TRBD1
J: TRBJ1-3
V: TRBV10-3
size: NA

DNA: TGTGCCAGCAACCCGACTCTTTTAGTCTACGAGCAGTACTTC
CDR3: CASNPTLLVYEQYF
D: NA
J: TRBJ2-7
V: TRBV28
size: NA

DNA: TGTGCCAGCAGTGGAGTGAGCAATGAGCAGTTCTTC
CDR3: CASSGVSNEQFF
D: NA
J: TRBJ2-1
V: TRBV9
size: NA

DNA: TGTGCCAGCAGCTTAGTAAACAGGGGAGACACTGAAGCTTTCTTT
CDR3: CASSLVNRGDTEAFF
D: TRBD1
J: TRBJ1-1
V: TRBV7-9
size: NA

DNA: TGTGCCAGCACCGATCGGGGGTCCGGGGAGCTGTTTTTT
CDR3: CASTDRGSGELFF
D: NA
J: TRBJ2-2
V: TRBV2
size: NA

DNA: TGTGCCAGCAGGGGGACAGGCTCCTACGAGCAGTACTTC
CDR3: CASRGTGSYEQYF
D: TRBD1
J: TRBJ2-7
V: TRBV6-5
size: NA

DNA: TGTGCCAGCAGCGCGGGCGGGGGACGCAATCAGCCCCAGCATTTT
CDR3: CASSAGGGRNQPQHF
D: NA
J: TRBJ1-5
V: TRBV9
size: NA

DNA: TGTGCCAGCAGTTCCCGGGCGGGAACTGAAGCTTTCTTT
CDR3: CASSSRAGTEAFF
D: NA
J: TRBJ1-1
V: TRBV6-1
size: NA

DNA: TGTGCCAGCAGTCCTAGAGCTAGCACAGATACGCAGTATTTT
CDR3: CASSPRASTDTQYF
D: NA
J: TRBJ2-3
V: TRBV6-5
size: NA

DNA: TGTGCCAGCACCAACGACCTGGGGCCCTACAATGAGCAGTTCTTC
CDR3: CASTNDLGPYNEQFF
D: NA
J: TRBJ2-1
V: TRBV6-6
size: NA

DNA: TGTGCCAGCAGCGAGGACAGGCTTCAGCCCCAGCATTTT
CDR3: CASSEDRLQPQHF
D: TRBD1
J: TRBJ1-5
V: TRBV11-2
size: NA

DNA: TGCAGCGTTGAAAGACAGGGAAGTGAGCAGTTCTTC
CDR3: CSVERQGSEQFF
D: TRBD1
J: TRBJ2-1
V: TRBV29-1
size: NA

DNA: TGTGCCAGCAGCGCCCTGGGGCTAGCGGGAGGGGGTGAGCAGTACTTC
CDR3: CASSALGLAGGGEQYF
D: TRBD2
J: TRBJ2-7
V: TRBV11-3
size: NA

DNA: TGTGCCAGCAGCTTAACGGCCGCTAGCGCGAATACGCAGTATTTT
CDR3: CASSLTAASANTQYF
D: NA
J: TRBJ2-3
V: TRBV7-3
size: NA

DNA: TGTGCCAGCACCTATTCAGGGTATGGCTACACCTTC
CDR3: CASTYSGYGYTF
D: NA
J: TRBJ1-2
V: TRBV12-3/TRBV12-4
size: NA

DNA: TGTGCCAGCAGCCGACTCGGGACAGGGAGCAATGAGCAGTTCTTC
CDR3: CASSRLGTGSNEQFF
D: TRBD1
J: TRBJ2-1
V: TRBV3-1/TRBV3-2
size: NA

DNA: TGTGCCAGCAGCTTGCGGGCTGGCACAGATACGCAGTATTTT
CDR3: CASSLRAGTDTQYF
D: NA
J: TRBJ2-3
V: TRBV11-3
size: NA

DNA: TGTGCCAGCAGCCTTACTTCCGGGACTAGCGGGAGAAATGAGCAGTTCTTC
CDR3: CASSLTSGTSGRNEQFF
D: TRBD2
J: TRBJ2-1
V: TRBV3-1/TRBV3-2
size: NA

DNA: TGTGCCAGCAGGAGCTATAGCGGGAGCACAGATACGCAGTATTTT
CDR3: CASRSYSGSTDTQYF
D: TRBD2
J: TRBJ2-3
V: TRBV6-5
size: NA

DNA: TGTGCCAGCAGCTTAGGTGTGGACAGGGTTGAAGCTTTCTTT
CDR3: CASSLGVDRVEAFF
D: TRBD1
J: TRBJ1-1
V: TRBV11-1
size: NA

DNA: TGTGCCAGCAGGATAATCGTAGGGACTACCCACGGTACGCAGTATTTT
CDR3: CASRIIVGTTHGTQYF
D: TRBD2
J: TRBJ2-3
V: TRBV11-2
size: NA

DNA: TGTGCCACCAGTGACTCCGGGACAGGGATCACCGGGGAGCTGTTTTTT
CDR3: CATSDSGTGITGELFF
D: TRBD1
J: TRBJ2-2
V: TRBV24-1
size: once

DNA: TGTGCCAGCAGCATGAGCGGGAGCTCCTACAATGAGCAGTTCTTC
CDR3: CASSMSGSSYNEQFF
D: TRBD2
J: TRBJ2-1
V: TRBV11-3
size: NA

DNA: TGTGCCAGCAGCTTAGCCCATGGACTAGCGGGAGGGCGGGATACGCAGTATTTT
CDR3: CASSLAHGLAGGRDTQYF
D: TRBD2
J: TRBJ2-3
V: TRBV7-3
size: NA

DNA: TGTGCCAGCAGCTTGGCCACTAGGGACGAGCAGTACTTC
CDR3: CASSLATRDEQYF
D: NA
J: TRBJ2-7
V: TRBV5-6
size: NA